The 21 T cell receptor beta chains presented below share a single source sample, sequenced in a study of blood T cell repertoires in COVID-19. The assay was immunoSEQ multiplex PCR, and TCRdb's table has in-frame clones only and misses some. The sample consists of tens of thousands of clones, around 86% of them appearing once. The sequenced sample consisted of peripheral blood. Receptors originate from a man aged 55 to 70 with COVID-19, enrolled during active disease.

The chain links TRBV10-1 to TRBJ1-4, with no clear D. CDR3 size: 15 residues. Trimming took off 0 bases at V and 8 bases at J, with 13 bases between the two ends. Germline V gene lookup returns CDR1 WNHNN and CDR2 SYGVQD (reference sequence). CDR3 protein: CASSESELAGEKLFF. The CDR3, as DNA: TGCGCCAGCAGTGAGTCGGAACTCGCGGGAGAAAAACTGTTTTTT.

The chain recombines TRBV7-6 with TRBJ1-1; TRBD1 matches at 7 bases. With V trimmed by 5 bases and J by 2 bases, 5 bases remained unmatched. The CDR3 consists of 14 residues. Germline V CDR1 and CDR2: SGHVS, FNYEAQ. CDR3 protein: CASSRRDSNTEAFF. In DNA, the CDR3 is TGTGCCAGCAGCCGCCGGGACAGCAACACTGAAGCTTTCTTT.

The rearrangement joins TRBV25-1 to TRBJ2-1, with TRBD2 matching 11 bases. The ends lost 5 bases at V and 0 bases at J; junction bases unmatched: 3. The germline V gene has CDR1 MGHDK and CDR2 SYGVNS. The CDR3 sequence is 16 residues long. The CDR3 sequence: CASSPTSGSSYNEQFF. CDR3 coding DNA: TGTGCCAGCAGTCCCACTAGCGGGAGCTCCTACAATGAGCAGTTCTTC.

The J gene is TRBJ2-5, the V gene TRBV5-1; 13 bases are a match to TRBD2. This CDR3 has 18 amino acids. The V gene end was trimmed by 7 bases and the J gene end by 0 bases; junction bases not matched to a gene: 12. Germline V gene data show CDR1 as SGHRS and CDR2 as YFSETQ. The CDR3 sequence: CASGTGTSGIQYQETQYF. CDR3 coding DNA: TGCGCCAGCGGCACCGGGACTAGCGGGATCCAGTACCAAGAGACCCAGTACTTC.

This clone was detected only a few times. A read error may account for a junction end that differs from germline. The CDR3 reads CASSLGIWGQGDTGIF. The CDR3 DNA reads as TGTGCCAGCAGCTTAGGGATATGGGGACAGGGGGACACGGGGATCTTT. The rearrangement links TRBV5-5 to TRBJ1-1, with 11 nucleotides matching TRBD1. There are 16 residues in the CDR3. Germline values: CDR1 SGHKS, CDR2 YYEKEE (reference sequence).

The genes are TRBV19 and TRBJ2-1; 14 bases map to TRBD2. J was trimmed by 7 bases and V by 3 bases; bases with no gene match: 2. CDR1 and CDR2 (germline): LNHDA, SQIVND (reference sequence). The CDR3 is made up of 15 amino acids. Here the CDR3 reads CASSMGTSGSNEQFF. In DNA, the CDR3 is TGTGCCAGTAGTATGGGGACTAGCGGGAGTAATGAGCAGTTCTTC.

The CDR3 is CASDPGTAEKLFF. The CDR3 coding sequence is TGTGCCAGTGATCCCGGGACAGCTGAAAAACTGTTTTTT. This rearrangement joins TRBV19 to TRBJ1-4, with 7 bases lining up with TRBD1. V lost 8 bases to trimming and J lost 7 bases; unmatched junction nucleotides: 7. Germline CDR1 is LNHDA and CDR2 is SQIVND (reference sequence). The CDR3 loop spans 13 amino acids.

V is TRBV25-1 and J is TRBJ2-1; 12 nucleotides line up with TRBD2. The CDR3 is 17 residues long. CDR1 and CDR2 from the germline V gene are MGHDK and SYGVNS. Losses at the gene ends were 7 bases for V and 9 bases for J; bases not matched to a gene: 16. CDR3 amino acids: CASNRDRRLAGGGEQFF. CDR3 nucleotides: TGTGCCAGCAACCGGGACAGGAGGCTAGCGGGAGGGGGTGAGCAGTTCTTC.

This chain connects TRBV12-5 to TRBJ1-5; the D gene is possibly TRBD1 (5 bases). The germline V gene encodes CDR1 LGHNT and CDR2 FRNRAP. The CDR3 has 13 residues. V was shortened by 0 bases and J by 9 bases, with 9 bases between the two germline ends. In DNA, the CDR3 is TGTGCTAGTGGTTTGGTACCCGGGGGGCCCCAGCATTTT. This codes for CASGLVPGGPQHF. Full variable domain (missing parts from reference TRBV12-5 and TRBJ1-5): DARVTQTPRHKVTEMGQEVTMRCQPILGHNTVFWYRQTMMQGLELLAYFRNRAPLDDSGMPKDRFSAEMPDATLATLKIQPSEPRDSAVYFCASGLVPGGPQHFGDGTRLSIL.

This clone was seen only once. The CDR3 region is CAWSGGQGAVGPQHF. Here the CDR3 DNA reads TGTGCCTGGAGTGGTGGGCAGGGGGCGGTCGGGCCCCAGCATTTT. The V and J genes are TRBV30 and TRBJ1-5; TRBD1 agrees at 8 bases. The CDR3 is 15 amino acids. Germline values: CDR1 GTSNPN, CDR2 SVGIG (reference sequence). J lost 9 bases, V lost 1 base, and 11 bases had no gene match.

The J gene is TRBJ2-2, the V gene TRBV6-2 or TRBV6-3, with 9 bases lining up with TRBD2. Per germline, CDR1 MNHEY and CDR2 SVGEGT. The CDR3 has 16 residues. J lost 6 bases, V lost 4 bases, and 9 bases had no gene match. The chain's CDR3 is CASSSPGAGGPGELFF. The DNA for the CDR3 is TGTGCCAGCAGTTCGCCCGGGGCGGGAGGGCCCGGGGAGCTGTTTTTT.

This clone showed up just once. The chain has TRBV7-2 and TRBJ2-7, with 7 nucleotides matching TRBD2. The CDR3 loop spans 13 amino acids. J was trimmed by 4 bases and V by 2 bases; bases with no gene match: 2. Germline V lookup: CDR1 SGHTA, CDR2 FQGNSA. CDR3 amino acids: CASSLSGTYEQYF. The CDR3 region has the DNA TGTGCCAGCAGCTTAAGCGGGACGTACGAGCAGTACTTC.

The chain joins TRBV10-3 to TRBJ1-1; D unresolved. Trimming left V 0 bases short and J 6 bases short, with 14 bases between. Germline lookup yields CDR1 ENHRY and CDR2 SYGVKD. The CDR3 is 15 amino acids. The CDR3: CAISESRPLRAEAFF. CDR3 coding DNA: TGTGCCATCAGTGAGTCTCGACCCCTTCGGGCTGAAGCTTTCTTT.

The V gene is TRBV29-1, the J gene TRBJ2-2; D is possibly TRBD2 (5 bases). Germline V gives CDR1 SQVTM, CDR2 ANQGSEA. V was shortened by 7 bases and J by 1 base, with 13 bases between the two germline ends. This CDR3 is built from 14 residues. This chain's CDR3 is CSGGSRLNTGELFF. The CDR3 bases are TGCAGCGGAGGGTCCAGGTTGAACACCGGGGAGCTGTTTTTT.

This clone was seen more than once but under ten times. The CDR3: CATSDPRQSGQYF. The CDR3 DNA sequence: TGTGCCACCAGTGACCCAAGACAGTCAGGGCAGTACTTC. The gene calls are TRBV24-1 and TRBJ2-7, with D possibly being TRBD1 (5 bases). Between the trimmed V and J ends, which lost 4 bases and 9 bases, there was a span of 15 bases. In germline, CDR1 is KGHDR, CDR2 SFDVKD. This CDR3 contains 13 residues.

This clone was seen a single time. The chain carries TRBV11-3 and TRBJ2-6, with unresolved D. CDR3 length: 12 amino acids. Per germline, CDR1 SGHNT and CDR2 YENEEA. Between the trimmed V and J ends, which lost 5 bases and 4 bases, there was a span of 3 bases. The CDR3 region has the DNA TGTGCCAGCAGCCCGGGGGCCAACGTCCTGACTTTC. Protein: CASSPGANVLTF.

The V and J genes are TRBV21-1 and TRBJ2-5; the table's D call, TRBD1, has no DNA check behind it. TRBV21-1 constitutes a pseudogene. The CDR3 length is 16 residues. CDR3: CASSKLAGDDIETQYF. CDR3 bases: TGTGCCAGCAGCAAATTGGCAGGGGACGATATAGAGACCCAGTACTTC.

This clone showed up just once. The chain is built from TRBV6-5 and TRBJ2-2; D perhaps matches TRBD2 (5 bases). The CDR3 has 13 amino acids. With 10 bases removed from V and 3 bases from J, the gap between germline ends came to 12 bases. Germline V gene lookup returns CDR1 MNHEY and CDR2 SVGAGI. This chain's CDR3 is CATPEEYTGELFF. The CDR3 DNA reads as TGTGCCACCCCGGAGGAGTACACCGGGGAGCTGTTTTTT.

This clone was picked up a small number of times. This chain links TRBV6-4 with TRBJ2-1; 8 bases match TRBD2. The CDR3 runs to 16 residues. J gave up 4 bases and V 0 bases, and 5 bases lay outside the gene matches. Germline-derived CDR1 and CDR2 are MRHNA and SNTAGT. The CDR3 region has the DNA TGTGCCAGCAGTGACTCGATGGCGGGAGGTTACAATGAGCAGTTCTTC. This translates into CASSDSMAGGYNEQFF.

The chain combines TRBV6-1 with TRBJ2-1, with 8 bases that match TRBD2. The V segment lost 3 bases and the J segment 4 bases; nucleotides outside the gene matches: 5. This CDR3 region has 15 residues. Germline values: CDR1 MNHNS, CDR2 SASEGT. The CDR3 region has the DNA TGTGCCAGCAGTGAGGTAGCGGGAAGATACAATGAGCAGTTCTTC. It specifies CASSEVAGRYNEQFF.

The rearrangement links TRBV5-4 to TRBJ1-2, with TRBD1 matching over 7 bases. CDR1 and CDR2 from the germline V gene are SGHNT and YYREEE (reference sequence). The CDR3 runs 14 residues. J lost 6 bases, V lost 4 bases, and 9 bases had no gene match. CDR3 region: CASSTKTGNDGYTF. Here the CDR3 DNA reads TGTGCCAGCAGCACCAAGACAGGGAATGATGGCTACACCTTC.